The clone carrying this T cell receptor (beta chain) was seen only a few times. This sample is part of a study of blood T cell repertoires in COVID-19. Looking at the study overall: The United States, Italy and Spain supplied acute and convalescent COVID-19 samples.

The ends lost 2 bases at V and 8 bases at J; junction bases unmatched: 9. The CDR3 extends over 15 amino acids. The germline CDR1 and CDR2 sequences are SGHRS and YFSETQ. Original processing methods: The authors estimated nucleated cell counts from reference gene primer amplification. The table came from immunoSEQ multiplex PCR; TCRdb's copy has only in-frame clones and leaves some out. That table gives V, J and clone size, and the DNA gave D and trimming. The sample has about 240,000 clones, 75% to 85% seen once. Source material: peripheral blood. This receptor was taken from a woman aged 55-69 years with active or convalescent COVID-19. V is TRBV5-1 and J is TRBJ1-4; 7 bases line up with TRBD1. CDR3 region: CASSLEGGRREKLFF. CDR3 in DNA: TGCGCCAGCAGCTTAGAAGGGGGCCGACGGGAAAAACTGTTTTTT.